These 9 T cell receptor beta chains were sequenced from one sample in a study of vaccination and CD4 T cells after COVID-19 (dated by TCRdb to between 2021 and 2024). What this sample's treatment or condition label stands for: roughly 11-day PBMC culture with coronavirus spike peptide pools or control peptides (ViraFEST assay). The antigens for these receptors are not known. Library prep was done by PCR. Sequencing was carried out with an Illumina iSeq 100. DNA from cultured CD4+ T cells underwent TCR sequencing with the Oncomine TCR Beta short-read assay at the Johns Hopkins FTIC core. TCRdb trimmed the raw reads at Q25, called clones with MiXCR and kept productive beta chains. Entries are consolidated by CDR3 protein sequence, retaining the most common genes and DNA. This sample comprises around 10,000 distinct CDR3 sequences, roughly 63% of them detected only once. The ten biggest clones cover about a sixth of the sample.

Input material: CD4+ T cells from blood, cultured in vitro. The source of these receptors is a human donor who had recovered from COVID-19.

The chain couples TRBV6-2 or TRBV6-3 to TRBJ2-1, with D maybe TRBD2 (6 bases). V lost 6 bases and J lost 14, with 23 bases in between. The length of the CDR3 is 14 residues. Germline CDR1 MNHEY, CDR2 SVGEGT. The CDR3 sequence is CASSRTRPSENEFF. CDR3 in DNA: TGTGCCAGCAGCCGTACCCGACCTAGCGAAAATGAGTTCTTC.

The genes are TRBV20-1 and TRBJ1-5; no clear D gene. Germline loops: CDR1 DFQATT, CDR2 SNEGSKA (reference sequence). This CDR3 spans 13 amino acids. The V and J ends lost 1 base and 4 bases respectively, with 8 bases between them. CDR3 nucleotide sequence: TGCAGTGCTAGAGCGGACGGAAATCAGCCCCAGCATTTT. Translation: CSARADGNQPQHF.

This clonotype has more than one count but fewer than ten. The rearrangement links TRBV20-1 to TRBJ1-2; 8 positions agree with TRBD1. Germline assignment: CDR1 DFQATT and CDR2 SNEGSKA (reference sequence). Losses at the gene ends were 1 base for V and 3 bases for J; bases not matched to a gene: 4. CDR3 length equals 14 residues. The chain's CDR3 is CSARGTGRDYGYTF. The CDR3 nucleotides read TGCAGTGCTAGAGGGACAGGGAGGGACTATGGCTACACCTTC.

The rearrangement links TRBV5-1 to TRBJ2-5; no reliable D call. The CDR3 length is 15 residues. Germline V gene data show CDR1 as SGHRS and CDR2 as YFSETQ. V gave up 0 bases and J gave up 2 bases, with 11 bases separating them. Here the CDR3 reads CASSLASNVQETQYF. The CDR3 DNA follows: TGCGCCAGCAGCTTGGCCAGCAACGTACAAGAGACCCAGTACTTC.

The CDR3 here is CASSYSSPGRSPLHF. DNA for the CDR3: TGTGCCAGCAGTTACTCGAGTCCAGGGAGGTCACCCCTCCACTTT. The chain combines TRBV6-5 with TRBJ1-6; a weak D match, TRBD1 (5 bases). The germline gives CDR1 MNHEY, CDR2 SVGAGI. V was trimmed by 0 bases and J by 10 bases, leaving 13 bases between them. The CDR3 is 15 residues long.

This clonotype was seen only once. V is TRBV12-3 or TRBV12-4 and J is TRBJ2-5; D call uncertain. V lost 3 bases and J 4 bases, leaving 6 bases between the germline ends. This CDR3 has 12 amino acids. CDR3 coding DNA: TGTGCCAGCAGTTTCTACAGAGAGACCCAGTACTTC. This gives the protein CASSFYRETQYF.

V usage is TRBV27 and J usage is TRBJ2-7; weak D call: TRBD1 (5 bases). CDR1 is MNHEY and CDR2 is SMNVEV in the germline V gene (reference sequence). The CDR3 extends over 14 amino acids. The V gene lost 1 base and the J gene lost 7 bases, with 14 bases spanning the gap. The CDR3 here is CASSLYGRVREQYF. Written as DNA, the CDR3 is TGTGCCAGCAGTTTATACGGCAGGGTGAGGGAGCAGTACTTC.

This chain uses TRBV30 with TRBJ2-7; a possible D gene is TRBD2 (5 bases). Germline V CDR1 and CDR2: GTSNPN, SVGIG (reference sequence). V lost 2 bases and J lost 3, with 14 bases in between. This CDR3 has 14 residues. CDR3 protein: CAWSRESAGYEQYF. CDR3 sequence (DNA): TGTGCCTGGAGTCGGGAATCGGCGGGCTACGAGCAGTACTTC. Drawing the rest from reference TRBV30 and TRBJ2-7, the complete variable domain is SQTIHQWPATLVQPVGSPLSLECTVEGTSNPNLYWYRQAAGRGLQLLFYSVGIGQISSEVPQNLSASRPQDRQFILSSKKLLLSDSGFYLCAWSRESAGYEQYFGPGTRLTVT.

This chain joins TRBV20-1 and TRBJ1-3, with D perhaps matching TRBD1 (6 bases). Germline CDR1 is DFQATT and CDR2 is SNEGSKA (reference sequence). The CDR3 extends over 16 amino acids. V lost 3 bases to trimming and J lost 0 bases, with 15 bases between them. For the CDR3, the DNA is TGCAGTGCTAGTTTGGGGACAATCCCCTCTGGAAACACCATATATTTT. Encoded protein: CSASLGTIPSGNTIYF.